This TCR beta chain was documented in a study of blood T cell repertoires in COVID-19. Study overall: Samples came from the United States, Italy and Spain, spanning acute and convalescent COVID-19.

This CDR3 spans 16 amino acids. Germline CDR1 is KGHSH and CDR2 is LQKENI. V was clipped by 3 bases and J by 5 bases, with 19 bases between them. It was during active infection that Seattle patients were enrolled and then longitudinally followed. Original methodology: It was from reference gene primer amplification that nucleated cell counts were estimated. TCRdb's copy holds only in-frame clones and misses some; the assay was immunoSEQ multiplex PCR. V and J calls and clone size follow that table, whereas D and trimming were derived from the DNA. The profile shows 25,000 to 35,000 clones, roughly 88% of them singletons.

Sequenced sample: peripheral blood. V usage is TRBV18 and J usage is TRBJ1-1, with D tentatively TRBD1 (6 bases). The TCR sequence derives from a man aged 55 to 70 with COVID-19, enrolled during active disease. CDR3 sequence: CASSPGKQGVGTEAFF. For the CDR3, the DNA is TGTGCCAGCTCACCGGGGAAACAGGGTGTGGGGACTGAAGCTTTCTTT. Filled out from reference TRBV18 and TRBJ1-1, the complete variable domain reads NAGVMQNPRHLVRRRGQEARLRCSPMKGHSHVYWYRQLPEEGLKFMVYLQKENIIDESGMPKERFSAEFPKEGPSILRIQQVVRGDSAAYFCASSPGKQGVGTEAFFGQGTRLTVV.